These 20 T cell receptor beta chains were sequenced from one sample in a study of T-cell reconstitution after alpha-beta-depleted transplantation in children. During its preparation, the TCRbeta library received unique molecular identifiers. TCRdb itself ran the PCR reads through MiXCR, one entry per CDR3 protein. The data hold about a million distinct CDR3 sequences, with about 29% observed a single time. Sequences were derived from PBMCs, mostly from graft donor cells, sampled 360 days after TCRalphabeta/CD19-depleted stem cell transplant. These receptors all come from a boy in the first two years of life who had a stem cell transplant for SCID, so the T cells may come from the graft donor.

There are a few counts of this clonotype. This chain uses TRBV7-8 with TRBJ2-2; TRBD2 matches at 10 bases. Germline V gene data show CDR1 as SGHVS and CDR2 as FQNEAQ. V dropped 5 bases and J dropped 1; count of bases not matched to a gene: 4. The CDR3 extends over 16 amino acids. The CDR3 DNA is TGTGCCAGCAGCCCGGGACTAGCGTTGAACACCGGGGAGCTGTTTTTT. Translation gives CASSPGLALNTGELFF.

The CDR3 nucleotides are TGTGCCAGCAGCGTATCTATTTCGGGCGGGAACACCGGGGAGCTGTTTTTT. As protein: CASSVSISGGNTGELFF. J is TRBJ2-2 and V is TRBV9, with no clear D. Germline CDR1 is SGDLS and CDR2 is YYNGEE. This CDR3 is 17 amino acids long. V was trimmed by 1 base and J by 1 base, leaving 14 bases between them.

The chain is built from TRBV29-1 and TRBJ2-5; possibly TRBD1 for D (5 bases). CDR1 SQVTM and CDR2 ANQGSEA come from the germline V gene. Trimming stripped 5 bases from V and 5 bases from J, with 21 bases between. The CDR3 totals 15 residues. The CDR3 DNA sequence: TGCAGCGTTCAAAGCTCGGACAATCTGGGGGAGACCCAGTACTTC. Translation gives CSVQSSDNLGETQYF.

The chain uses TRBV28 and TRBJ2-7; 10 bases agree with TRBD1. Trimming removed 3 bases from V and 1 base from J; junction bases left unmatched: 6. The CDR3 has 16 residues. Germline CDR1 reads MDHEN; CDR2 reads SYDVKM. This CDR3 is CASSLRGQGRSYEQYF. The CDR3 DNA sequence: TGTGCCAGCAGTTTGAGGGGACAGGGGAGGTCCTACGAGCAGTACTTC.

This clonotype was counted a few times. The V and J genes are TRBV20-1 and TRBJ2-1; D call uncertain. The CDR3 loop spans 13 amino acids. With 0 bases removed from V and 8 bases from J, the gap between germline ends came to 11 bases. Looked up from germline, CDR1 is DFQATT and CDR2 is SNEGSKA (reference sequence). CDR3 in DNA: TGCAGTGCTAGAGATTTTCGAGGTTATGAGCAGTTCTTC. This translates into CSARDFRGYEQFF.

This clonotype was observed a handful of times. J is TRBJ2-5 and V is TRBV7-2; a possible D gene is TRBD2 (7 bases). The CDR3 has 16 amino acids. Trimming pared 3 bases from V and 3 bases from J, leaving 17 bases between. Germline V lookup: CDR1 SGHTA, CDR2 FQGNSA. CDR3 DNA: TGTGCCAGCAGCTTTGGGGCGGGGGCCCCAGAAGAGACCCAGTACTTC. Its protein product is CASSFGAGAPEETQYF.

This clonotype has at least ten counts. The DNA of the CDR3 is TGCAGTGCAAGCCCCTCCCCGGCTCATGAGCAGTTCTTC. Residues: CSASPSPAHEQFF. The chain links TRBV20-1 to TRBJ2-1; D is unresolved. Trimming stripped 6 bases from V and 8 bases from J, with 17 bases between. The CDR3 extends over 13 amino acids. Germline-derived CDR1 and CDR2 are DFQATT and SNEGSKA (reference sequence).

This clonotype has more than one count but fewer than ten. A junction boundary mismatches the germline segment, possibly from a read error. The chain has TRBV4-3 and TRBJ2-2; D possibly matches TRBD1 or TRBD2 (5 bases each). Germline V gene lookup returns CDR1 LGHNA and CDR2 YSLEER. This CDR3 is 17 amino acids long. The CDR3 sequence: CASSQDRDGLNAGELFF. The CDR3 DNA follows: TGCGCCAGCAGCCAAGACCGGGACGGCCTGAACGCCGGGGAGCTGTTTTTT.

The chain recombines TRBV3-1 with TRBJ2-4; D might be TRBD2 (5 bases). The V end was cut by 4 bases, the J end by 0 bases, with 13 bases between. The CDR3 has 16 residues. Germline CDR1 reads LGHDT; CDR2 reads YNNKEL (reference sequence). The CDR3 spells CASSPRENLAKNIQYF. As DNA, the CDR3 is TGTGCCAGCAGCCCACGGGAAAACCTAGCCAAAAACATTCAGTACTTC.

This chain connects TRBV20-1 to TRBJ2-7; D is unclear. Germline V gene sequence: CDR1 DFQATT, CDR2 SNEGSKA (reference sequence). V was cut by 6 bases and J by 2 bases, with 11 bases left in between. CDR3 size: 12 residues. The CDR3, as DNA: TGCAGTGCAGGAGTAACAACCTACGAGCAGTACTTC. Its protein is CSAGVTTYEQYF.

This rearrangement joins TRBV5-5 to TRBJ2-7; unclear D gene. The CDR3 runs to 13 residues. Germline V gene sequence: CDR1 SGHKS, CDR2 YYEKEE (reference sequence). V shed 6 bases and J shed 1 base, with 11 bases lying between them. CDR3 nucleotides: TGTGCCAGCACCATGATCGGTTCCTACGAGCAGTACTTC. Amino acids: CASTMIGSYEQYF.

The chain couples TRBV4-3 to TRBJ2-2; D may correspond to TRBD1 or TRBD2 (5 bases each). The germline CDR1 and CDR2 sequences are LGHNA and YSLEER. CDR3 length equals 17 residues. V was shortened by 1 base and J by 6 bases, with 18 bases between the two germline ends. The CDR3 bases are TGCGCCAGCAGCCAAGGGGGGTACAGTCGTTCTCCCGGGGAGCTGTTTTTT. Residues: CASSQGGYSRSPGELFF.

The chain is built from TRBV18 and TRBJ1-2; D unresolved. The CDR3 sequence is 15 residues long. The V gene lost 1 base and the J gene lost 4 bases, with 13 bases spanning the gap. Germline V CDR1 and CDR2: KGHSH, LQKENI. CDR3 amino acids: CASSPRSPGSYGYTF. CDR3 sequence (DNA): TGTGCCAGCTCACCACGGAGTCCAGGAAGCTATGGCTACACCTTC.

V usage is TRBV12-3 or TRBV12-4 and J usage is TRBJ1-6, with D possibly matching TRBD1 (5 bases). V was clipped by 5 bases and J by 6 bases, with 11 bases between them. The CDR3 has 14 amino acids. The CDR3 sequence: CASSPPGLNSPLHF. DNA for the CDR3: TGTGCCAGCAGTCCGCCGGGGCTTAATTCACCCCTCCACTTT.

The CDR3 DNA reads as TGCGCCAGCAGCCAAGTCGAAGGGACAGGGCAAGAGACCCAGTACTTC. It translates to CASSQVEGTGQETQYF. The V and J genes are TRBV4-1 and TRBJ2-5, with 9 nucleotides matching TRBD1. J lost 2 bases, V lost 1 base, and 5 bases had no gene match. CDR1 and CDR2 (germline): MGHRA, YSYEKL. This CDR3 is built from 16 residues.

The rearrangement joins TRBV20-1 to TRBJ2-3, with D perhaps being TRBD1 or TRBD2 (6 bases each). V was trimmed by 1 base and J by 2 bases, leaving 13 bases between them. The germline V gene has CDR1 DFQATT and CDR2 SNEGSKA (reference sequence). The CDR3 has 15 residues. CDR3 bases: TGCAGTGCTAGAGGAACGGGGGCCCTCACAGATACGCAGTATTTT. Protein: CSARGTGALTDTQYF.

The chain couples TRBV5-1 to TRBJ2-1; possibly TRBD1 or TRBD2 for D (5 bases each). V gave up 0 bases and J gave up 0 bases, with 19 bases separating them. This CDR3 comprises 19 residues. The germline V gene has CDR1 SGHRS and CDR2 YFSETQ. DNA of the CDR3: TGCGCCAGCAGCTTGGACCCTGGGACGCAGGGTAGCTCCTACAATGAGCAGTTCTTC. Translated, it gives CASSLDPGTQGSSYNEQFF.

The chain uses TRBV7-9 and TRBJ2-1, with 8 positions matching TRBD1. CDR1 is SEHNR and CDR2 is FQNEAQ in the germline V gene (reference sequence). The V segment lost 4 bases and the J segment 5 bases; nucleotides outside the gene matches: 13. The CDR3 length is 17 residues. CDR3 region: CASSYFTGTGFNNEQFF. In DNA form, the CDR3 reads TGTGCCAGCAGCTATTTTACCGGGACAGGTTTCAACAATGAGCAGTTCTTC.

This sequence joins TRBV2 and TRBJ1-2; the D gene is possibly TRBD1 (6 bases). The CDR3 runs 13 residues. V lost 9 bases, J lost 2 bases, and 13 bases lay in between. From germline, CDR1 is SNHLY and CDR2 FYNNEI. The DNA of the CDR3 is TGTGCCAGAGGCACAGGGATCAACTATGGCTACACCTTC. Residues: CARGTGINYGYTF.

This chain connects TRBV5-1 to TRBJ1-2; tentatively, D is TRBD1 (6 bases). The germline gives CDR1 SGHRS, CDR2 YFSETQ. CDR3 length: 14 amino acids. Deletions cut 0 bases from V and 4 bases from J, with 10 bases between. The CDR3 coding sequence is TGCGCCAGCAGCTTGGAGGACAGTAGCTATGGCTACACCTTC. It codes for CASSLEDSSYGYTF. Using reference TRBV5-1 and TRBJ1-2 for the parts outside the CDR3, the full variable domain is KAGVTQTPRYLIKTRGQQVTLSCSPISGHRSVSWYQQTPGQGLQFLFEYFSETQRNKGNFPGRFSGRQFSNSRSEMNVSTLELGDSALYLCASSLEDSSYGYTFGSGTRLTVV.